This entry lists 18 T cell receptor beta chains sequenced from one sample in a study of blood T cell repertoires in COVID-19. TCRdb keeps only in-frame clones here, not all; method: immunoSEQ multiplex PCR. The sample contains 29,000 or so clones, roughly nine tenths of which appear only once. Sequenced input: peripheral blood. The receptor set was obtained from a human donor in a cohort sampled during active COVID-19.

This clone is a singleton in its sample. This sequence joins TRBV14 and TRBJ2-7; 8 bases line up with TRBD1. V was clipped by 3 bases and J by 2 bases; unmatched bases: 24. Per germline, CDR1 SGHDN and CDR2 FVKESK. The CDR3 is made up of 21 amino acids. The CDR3 DNA follows: TGTGCCAGCAGCCAGAACCCCACAGCGAGGACAGGGACCTCTCAAGCCTACGAGCAGTACTTC. Its protein is CASSQNPTARTGTSQAYEQYF.

The rearrangement links TRBV6-5 to TRBJ1-6; no clear D gene. The CDR3 contains 15 residues. CDR1 is MNHEY, CDR2 SVGAGI, per germline. The germline V and J ends were trimmed by 7 bases and 0 bases, with 10 bases remaining between them. Here the CDR3 DNA reads TGTGCCAGCACCCACGGGAGCTCCTATAATTCACCCCTCCACTTT. Translating gives CASTHGSSYNSPLHF.

The chain is built from TRBV4-3 and TRBJ2-6, with D unclear. The CDR3 runs to 15 residues. Trimming removed 3 bases at V and 0 bases at J, with 6 bases between. Germline V gene data show CDR1 as LGHNA and CDR2 as YSLEER. CDR3 loop: CASSQGYSGANVLTF. The CDR3 nucleotides read TGCGCCAGCAGCCAGGGCTACTCTGGGGCCAACGTCCTGACTTTC.

This clone is a singleton in its sample. This chain uses TRBV28 with TRBJ2-7, with 10 positions matching TRBD1. The J segment lost 6 bases and the V segment lost 4 bases, leaving 3 bases of the junction unmatched. Germline CDR1 MDHEN, CDR2 SYDVKM. The CDR3 spans 13 residues. The CDR3 region is CASSSGQGSEQYF. In nucleotides, the CDR3 is TGTGCCAGCAGTTCGGGACAGGGGTCCGAGCAGTACTTC.

V is TRBV6-2 or TRBV6-3 and J is TRBJ2-1, with 12 bases that match TRBD2. CDR3 length: 18 amino acids. Per germline, CDR1 MNHEY and CDR2 SVGEGT. V gave up 2 bases and J gave up 1 base; unmatched junction bases: 6. CDR3 sequence: CASSYRLAGGTSYNEQFF. CDR3 nucleotides: TGTGCCAGCAGTTACCGGCTAGCGGGGGGGACATCCTACAATGAGCAGTTCTTC.

This sequence joins TRBV12-3 or TRBV12-4 and TRBJ1-4; D might be TRBD1 (6 bases). The V and J ends lost 3 bases and 13 bases respectively, with 15 bases between them. The CDR3 covers 13 residues. CDR3 in amino acids: CASSLGGGGRLFF. In nucleotides, the CDR3 is TGTGCCAGCAGTTTGGGGGGCGGGGGAAGACTGTTTTTT.

The chain employs TRBV7-9 and TRBJ2-3; 8 bases are shared with TRBD1. The CDR3 totals 18 residues. The germline gives CDR1 SEHNR, CDR2 FQNEAQ (reference sequence). J gave up 5 bases and V 4 bases, and 17 bases lay outside the gene matches. CDR3 in DNA: TGTGCCAGCAGCTCGCCAGGGGGCGGAATAACGGAGGAAGATACGCAGTATTTT. Its protein product is CASSSPGGGITEEDTQYF.

The chain joins TRBV9 to TRBJ2-2, with D possibly matching TRBD1 (6 bases). With 3 bases removed from V and 3 bases from J, the gap between germline ends came to 9 bases. Per the germline V gene, CDR1 is SGDLS and CDR2 is YYNGEE. This CDR3 has 14 amino acids. The chain's CDR3 is CASSDRVDTGELFF. CDR3 in DNA: TGTGCCAGCAGCGACAGGGTGGACACCGGGGAGCTGTTTTTT.

The chain couples TRBV7-2 to TRBJ2-5, with 8 bases that match TRBD1. Germline lookup yields CDR1 SGHTA and CDR2 FQGNSA. The CDR3 sequence is 14 residues long. The J segment lost 5 bases and the V segment lost 3 bases, leaving 5 bases of the junction unmatched. In DNA form, the CDR3 reads TGTGCCAGCAGCTTCGACAGGGGACCCGAGACCCAGTACTTC. Translated: CASSFDRGPETQYF.

The CDR3 nucleotides read TGTGCCAGCAGTGAAGACTTAGGACAGGCCAGGGGAGATACGCAGTATTTT. Protein: CASSEDLGQARGDTQYF. The chain uses TRBV6-1 and TRBJ2-3; TRBD1 matches 7 bases. The ends lost 1 base at V and 5 bases at J; junction bases unmatched: 12. CDR3 length: 17 residues. The germline gives CDR1 MNHNS, CDR2 SASEGT.

This clone is deemed medium-sized. The chain combines TRBV4-3 with TRBJ2-5; 14 nucleotides agree with TRBD2. Germline V gene lookup returns CDR1 LGHNA and CDR2 YSLEER. This CDR3 contains 16 residues. V dropped 1 base and J dropped 4; count of bases not matched to a gene: 2. CDR3 residues: CASSQGLAGGPETQYF. As DNA, the CDR3 is TGCGCCAGCAGCCAAGGACTAGCGGGGGGGCCAGAGACCCAGTACTTC.

This clone occurred once. V gene TRBV4-2 combines with J gene TRBJ2-1; TRBD2 agrees at 10 bases. J was trimmed by 8 bases and V by 0 bases; bases with no gene match: 10. CDR1 LGHNA and CDR2 YNFKEQ come from the germline V gene. The CDR3 totals 17 residues. Written as DNA, the CDR3 is TGTGCCAGCAGCCAAGAATTAGCGGGGGGTCCAAGGGATGAGCAGTTCTTC. Its protein is CASSQELAGGPRDEQFF.

The V gene is TRBV7-2, the J gene TRBJ2-5; 10 bases are shared with TRBD2. The germline V gene has CDR1 SGHTA and CDR2 FQGNSA. V lost 3 bases and J lost 4; bases outside the gene matches: 5. The CDR3 consists of 15 residues. CDR3 region: CASSLQRGGGETQYF. Here the CDR3 DNA reads TGTGCCAGCAGCTTGCAGCGGGGGGGAGGAGAGACCCAGTACTTC. The variable domain in full, completed from reference TRBV7-2 and TRBJ2-5, reads GAGVSQSPSNKVTEKGKDVELRCDPISGHTALYWYRQSLGQGLEFLIYFQGNSAPDKSGLPSDRFSAERTGGSVSTLTIQRTQQEDSAVYLCASSLQRGGGETQYFGPGTRLLVL.

This clone is a singleton in its sample. The CDR3 is CASSWEARAYEQYF. The CDR3 region has the DNA TGTGCCAGCAGTTGGGAGGCCAGGGCCTACGAGCAGTACTTC. The rearrangement uses TRBV27 and TRBJ2-7; TRBD2 might be the D (6 bases). CDR3 length equals 14 residues. The V end was cut by 4 bases, the J end by 2 bases, with 12 bases between. The germline V gene encodes CDR1 MNHEY and CDR2 SMNVEV (reference sequence).

This clone has only one observation. One junction end disagrees with the germline gene, perhaps due to a read error. The V gene is TRBV28, the J gene TRBJ1-1; TRBD1 matches 7 bases. The CDR3 has 16 amino acids. Germline V CDR1 and CDR2: MDHEN, SYDVKM. The CDR3 here is CTSRKSTGLKDTEAFF. The CDR3 region has the DNA TGTACCAGCCGGAAATCGACAGGGTTGAAGGACACTGAAGCTTTCTTT.

The chain has TRBV21-1 and TRBJ2-7; TRBD2 is taken as the D call from the table, unchecked against the DNA. TRBV21-1 is marked as a pseudogene. CDR3 size: 16 residues. DNA for the CDR3: TGTGCCAGCAGCAAAGGAGGGGGGGCCAGTTTCTACGAGCAGTACTTC. Amino acids: CASSKGGGASFYEQYF.

This chain joins TRBV12-5 and TRBJ2-1, with TRBD2 matching over 11 bases. The CDR3 spans 17 residues. The germline gives CDR1 LGHNT, CDR2 FRNRAP. After removal of 6 bases from V and 6 bases from J, the junction contained 13 bases not matched to a gene. Here the CDR3 DNA reads TGTGCTAGTGGCCCCCGGGGACTAGCGGCGTCCGGCAATGAGCAGTTCTTC. This encodes CASGPRGLAASGNEQFF.

This chain uses TRBV5-6 with TRBJ2-1, with 12 positions matching TRBD2. Trimming at V came to 7 bases and at J to 3 bases, leaving 8 bases not matched to a gene. Looked up from germline, CDR1 is SGHDT and CDR2 is YYEEEE. The CDR3 runs 16 residues. This CDR3 reads CASQDLAGGYYNEQFF. CDR3 in DNA: TGTGCCAGCCAAGACCTAGCGGGGGGGTACTACAATGAGCAGTTCTTC.